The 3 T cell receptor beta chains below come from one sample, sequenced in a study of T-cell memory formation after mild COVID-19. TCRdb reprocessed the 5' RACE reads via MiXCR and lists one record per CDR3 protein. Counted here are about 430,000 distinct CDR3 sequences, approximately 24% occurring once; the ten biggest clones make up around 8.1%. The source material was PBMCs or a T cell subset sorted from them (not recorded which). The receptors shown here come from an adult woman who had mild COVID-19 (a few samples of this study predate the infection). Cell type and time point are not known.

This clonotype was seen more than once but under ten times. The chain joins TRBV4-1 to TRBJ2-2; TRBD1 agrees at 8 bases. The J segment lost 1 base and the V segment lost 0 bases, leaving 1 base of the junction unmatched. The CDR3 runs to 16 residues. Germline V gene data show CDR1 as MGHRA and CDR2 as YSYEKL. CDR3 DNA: TGCGCCAGCAGCCAAGAAGGGACAGGGAACACCGGGGAGCTGTTTTTT. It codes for CASSQEGTGNTGELFF.

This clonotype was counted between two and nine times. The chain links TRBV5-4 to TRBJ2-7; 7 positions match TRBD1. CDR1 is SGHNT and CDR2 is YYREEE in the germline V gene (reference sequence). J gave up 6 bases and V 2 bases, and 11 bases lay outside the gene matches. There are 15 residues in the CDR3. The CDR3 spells CASSFGYGQAGEQYF. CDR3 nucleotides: TGTGCCAGCAGCTTTGGGTATGGACAGGCGGGCGAGCAGTACTTC.

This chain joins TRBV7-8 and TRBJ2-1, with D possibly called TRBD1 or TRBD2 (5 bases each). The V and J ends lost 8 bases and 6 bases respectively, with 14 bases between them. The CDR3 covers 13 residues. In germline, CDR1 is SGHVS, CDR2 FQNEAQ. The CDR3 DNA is TGTGCCAGCGGAAAGGGGACGGGCAATGAGCAGTTCTTC. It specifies CASGKGTGNEQFF.